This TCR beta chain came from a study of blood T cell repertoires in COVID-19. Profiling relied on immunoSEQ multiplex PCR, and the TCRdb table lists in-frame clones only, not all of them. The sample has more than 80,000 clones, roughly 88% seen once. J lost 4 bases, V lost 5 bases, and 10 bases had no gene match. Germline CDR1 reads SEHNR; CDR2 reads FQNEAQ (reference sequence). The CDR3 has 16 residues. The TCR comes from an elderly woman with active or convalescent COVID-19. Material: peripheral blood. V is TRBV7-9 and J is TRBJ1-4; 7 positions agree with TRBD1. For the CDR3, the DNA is TGTGCCAGCAGCGGAGGACCGGGACAGCATAATGAAAAACTGTTTTTT. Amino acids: CASSGGPGQHNEKLFF. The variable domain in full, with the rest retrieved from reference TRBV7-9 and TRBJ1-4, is DTGVSQNPRHKITKRGQNVTFRCDPISEHNRLYWYRQTLGQGPEFLTYFQNEAQLEKSRLLSDRFSAERPKGSFSTLEIQRTEQGDSAMYLCASSGGPGQHNEKLFFGSGTQLSVL.